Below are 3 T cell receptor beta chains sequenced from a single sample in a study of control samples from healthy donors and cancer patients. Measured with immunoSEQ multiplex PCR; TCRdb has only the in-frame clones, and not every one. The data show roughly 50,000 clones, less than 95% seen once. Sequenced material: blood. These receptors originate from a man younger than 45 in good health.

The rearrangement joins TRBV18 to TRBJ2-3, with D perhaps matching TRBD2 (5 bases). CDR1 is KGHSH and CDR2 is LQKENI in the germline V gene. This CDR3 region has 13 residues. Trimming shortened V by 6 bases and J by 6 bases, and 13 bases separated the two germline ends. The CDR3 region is CASSPNGIDTQYF. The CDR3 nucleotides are TGTGCCAGCTCCCCGAACGGGATCGATACGCAGTATTTT.

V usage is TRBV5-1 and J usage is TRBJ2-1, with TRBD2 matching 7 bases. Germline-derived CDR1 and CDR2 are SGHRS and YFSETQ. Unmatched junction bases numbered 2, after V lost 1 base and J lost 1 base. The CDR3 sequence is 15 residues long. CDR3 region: CASSLQAGSYNEQFF. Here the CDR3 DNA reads TGCGCCAGCAGCTTGCAAGCGGGGTCCTACAATGAGCAGTTCTTC.

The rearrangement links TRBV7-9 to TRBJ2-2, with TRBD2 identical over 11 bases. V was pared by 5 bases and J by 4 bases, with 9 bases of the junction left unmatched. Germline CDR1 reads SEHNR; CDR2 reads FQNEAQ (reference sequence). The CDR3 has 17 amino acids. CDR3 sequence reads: CASSGQTSGDTTGELFF. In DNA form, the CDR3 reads TGTGCCAGCAGCGGCCAGACTAGCGGGGACACCACCGGGGAGCTGTTTTTT.